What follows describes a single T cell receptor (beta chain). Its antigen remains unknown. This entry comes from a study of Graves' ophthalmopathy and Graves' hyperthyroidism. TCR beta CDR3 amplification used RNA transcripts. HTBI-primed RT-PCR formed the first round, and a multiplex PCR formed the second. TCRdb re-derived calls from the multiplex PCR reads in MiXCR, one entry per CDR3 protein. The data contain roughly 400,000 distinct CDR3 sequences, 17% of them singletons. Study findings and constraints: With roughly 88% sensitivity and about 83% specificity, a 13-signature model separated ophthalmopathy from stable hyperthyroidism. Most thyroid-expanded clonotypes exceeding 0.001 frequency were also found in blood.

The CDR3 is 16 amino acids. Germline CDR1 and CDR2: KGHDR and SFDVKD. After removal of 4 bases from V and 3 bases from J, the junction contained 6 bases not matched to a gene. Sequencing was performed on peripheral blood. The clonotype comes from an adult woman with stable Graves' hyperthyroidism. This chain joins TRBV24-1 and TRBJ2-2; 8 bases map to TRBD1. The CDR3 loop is CATSDPDREYTGELFF. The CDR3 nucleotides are TGTGCCACCAGTGACCCGGACAGGGAGTACACCGGGGAGCTGTTTTTT.